Each of the 8 T cell receptor beta chains below was sequenced from the same sample in a study of low-dose radiotherapy and immunotherapy resistance in tumors. Alpha- and beta-chain coverage of first-strand cDNA came from TRAV- and TRBV-specific primers. A roughly 19-cycle PCR with a constant-region primer and V-primer adapter amplified TCRs. TCRdb called the reads again in MiXCR, with one record for every CDR3 protein. The sample includes tens of thousands of distinct CDR3 sequences, 20% to 25% of them seen just once. Noted time point: after trial treatment. Sample treatment: LDRT plus nivolumab, ipilimumab, low-dose cyclophosphamide and aspirin (RACIN trial). The specimen was PBMCs, collected after low-dose radiotherapy plus immunotherapy. The source is a female donor with ovarian cancer.

At least ten counts were recorded for this clonotype. The chain links TRBV7-9 to TRBJ2-2, with D perhaps TRBD1 (5 bases). The CDR3 spans 16 residues. Germline loops: CDR1 SEHNR, CDR2 FQNEAQ (reference sequence). The V and J ends lost 8 bases and 3 bases respectively, with 19 bases between them. In DNA, the CDR3 is TGTGCCAGCCCCCTTCCCAGGGAAATTTACACCGGGGAGCTGTTTTTT. This codes for CASPLPREIYTGELFF. The full variable domain, rest sourced from reference TRBV7-9 and TRBJ2-2, is DTGVSQNPRHKITKRGQNVTFRCDPISEHNRLYWYRQTLGQGPEFLTYFQNEAQLEKSRLLSDRFSAERPKGSFSTLEIQRTEQGDSAMYLCASPLPREIYTGELFFGEGSRLTVL.

This clonotype was detected many times. The chain links TRBV25-1 to TRBJ2-3; possible D gene TRBD2, 5 bases. CDR1 is MGHDK, CDR2 SYGVNS, per germline. This CDR3 region has 15 residues. Trimming removed 4 bases at V and 3 bases at J, with 14 bases between. The CDR3 loop reads CASSVWETRTDTQYF. As DNA, the CDR3 is TGTGCCAGCAGTGTTTGGGAGACAAGGACAGATACGCAGTATTTT.

In its sample, this clonotype was seen many times. The J gene is TRBJ2-7, the V gene TRBV11-2; 11 nucleotides line up with TRBD2. Looked up from germline, CDR1 is SGHAT and CDR2 is FQNNGV. This CDR3 contains 15 residues. V lost 1 base, J lost 5 bases, and 4 bases stayed unmatched. The DNA for the CDR3 is TGTGCCAGCAGCTTAGGACTAGCGGGGCCTGACGAGCAGTACTTC. This codes for CASSLGLAGPDEQYF.

Regarding this clonotype: This may be a read error, as it is one base from a much larger clone. This sequence joins TRBV13 and TRBJ2-2; D is unresolved. The CDR3 contains 14 residues. The germline CDR1 and CDR2 sequences are PRHDT and FYEKMQ (reference sequence). In DNA form, the CDR3 reads TGTGCTAGCAGCTTATCCCCGACCACCGGGGAGCTGTTTTTT. It yields the protein CASSLSPTTGELFF.

This clonotype has ten or more counts. The J gene is TRBJ2-1, the V gene TRBV6-2 or TRBV6-3, with D perhaps matching TRBD2 (5 bases). Between the trimmed V and J ends, which lost 5 bases and 0 bases, there was a span of 11 bases. This CDR3 is 15 amino acids long. Per the germline V gene, CDR1 is MNHEY and CDR2 is SVGEGT. CDR3 in DNA: TGTGCCAGCAGTCCGCCGGGGTACTCCTACAATGAGCAGTTCTTC. This gives the protein CASSPPGYSYNEQFF.

Concerning this clonotype: A clone one base away is much larger, so this may be a read error. This chain connects TRBV7-2 to TRBJ1-5; possibly TRBD1 for D (6 bases). Germline V gene sequence: CDR1 SGHTA, CDR2 FQGNSA. The CDR3 runs to 17 residues. CDR3 residues: CATSLGPRGVVNQPQHF. CDR3 nucleotides: TGTGCCACCAGCTTAGGCCCCAGGGGAGTGGTCAATCAGCCCCAGCATTTT.

This clonotype showed up many times. The chain has TRBV18 and TRBJ1-6; D remains ambiguous. Trimming shortened V by 4 bases and J by 8 bases, and 12 bases separated the two germline ends. The V gene's germline CDR1 is KGHSH and CDR2 LQKENI. This CDR3 comprises 14 residues. CDR3 sequence: CASSLRSIDSPLHF. For the CDR3, the DNA is TGTGCCAGCTCACTGAGGAGTATCGATTCACCCCTCCACTTT.

V and J are TRBV14 and TRBJ2-1; no definite D call. Looked up from germline, CDR1 is SGHDN and CDR2 is FVKESK. V was trimmed by 5 bases and J by 4 bases, leaving 12 bases between them. This CDR3 is 14 amino acids long. The CDR3 nucleotides read TGTGCCAGCAGCGTAGCTCGTCTATACAATGAGCAGTTCTTC. Encoded protein: CASSVARLYNEQFF.